Sequencing of this T cell receptor (beta chain) was carried out in a study of shared clonotypes between healthy human individuals. Overall study results and limits: Clonotype sharing across donors was expected to vary with sequencing depth.

Turning to this clone: No antigen is known for it. At the DNA level, this CDR3 is encoded by other sequences in the same sample as well.

TCRdb keeps only in-frame clones here, not all; method: immunoSEQ multiplex PCR. The table lists about 2.3 million clones, 85% to 95% of them singletons. What was sequenced was naive CD4+ T cells from PBMCs. Documented subset: CD45RA+ positively selected. The clonotype was recovered from a man between 18 and 35 years old in good health. Some clones in this sample may be carry-over from other donors' samples.

The CDR3 DNA sequence: TGCGCCAGCAGCTTGGCTCCCGCACCAGATACGCAGTATTTT. Translation gives CASSLAPAPDTQYF. The V call is TRBV5-1, the J call TRBJ2-3; no clear D gene. Germline V gives CDR1 SGHRS, CDR2 YFSETQ. This CDR3 has 14 residues. V gave up 0 bases and J gave up 4 bases, with 9 bases separating them.